Listed below are T cell receptor beta chains from one sample, sequenced in a study of spatial heterogeneity in lung cancer. TCRdb re-analysed the 5' RACE reads in MiXCR, keeping a single row per CDR3 protein. Here the sample spans fewer than 50,000 distinct CDR3 sequences, approximately 10% being singletons. Specimen: PBMCs, collected at follow-up. The receptors stem from a female donor with early-stage non-small cell lung cancer. CDR3s include the opening cysteine and the closing phenylalanine or tryptophan. A D gene is named only where the DNA matches it firmly. Only some rows state a clone size, as once, few, many or a class for expanded clones.

clone size,CDR3 length,D gene,J gene,V gene,CDR3 protein,CDR3 DNA
many,12,NA,TRBJ2-3,TRBV30,CAWSTGTDTQYF,TGTGCCTGGAGTACAGGGACCGATACGCAGTATTTT
NA,15,NA,TRBJ2-7,TRBV5-1,CASSLGGVPTYEQYF,TGCGCCAGCAGCTTGGGCGGCGTCCCCACCTACGAGCAGTACTTC
NA,16,NA,TRBJ1-6,TRBV10-3,CAISERGGRDNSPLHF,TGTGCCATCAGTGAGAGGGGGGGGAGAGATAATTCACCCCTCCACTTT
few,16,TRBD1,TRBJ1-6,TRBV4-1,CASSPSEDRGTSPLHF,TGCGCCAGCAGCCCGAGTGAGGACAGGGGGACTTCACCCCTCCACTTT
many,13,NA,TRBJ2-5,TRBV20-1,CSALFRDLETQYF,TGCAGTGCTCTCTTCCGGGACCTGGAGACCCAGTACTTC
many,15,NA,TRBJ2-3,TRBV27,CASSFVVSGTDTQYF,TGTGCCAGCAGTTTCGTCGTGTCAGGTACAGATACGCAGTATTTT
many,12,NA,TRBJ1-2,TRBV2,CAARGIFYGYTF,TGCGCAGCCCGGGGGATCTTCTATGGCTACACCTTC
few,15,NA,TRBJ1-1,TRBV5-4,CASSLGQGTGVEAFF,TGTGCCAGCAGCTTGGGGCAGGGGACCGGGGTTGAAGCTTTCTTT
NA,12,TRBD1,TRBJ2-7,TRBV10-1,CASGTGPYEQYF,TGCGCCAGCGGGACAGGGCCCTACGAGCAGTACTTC
NA,14,NA,TRBJ2-3,TRBV7-9,CASVPSGLTDTQYF,TGTGCCAGCGTCCCATCAGGGCTCACAGATACGCAGTATTTT
NA,17,TRBD2,TRBJ2-3,TRBV12-3/TRBV12-4,CASSPPGLADRTDTQYF,TGTGCCAGCAGTCCTCCGGGACTAGCGGACCGCACAGATACGCAGTATTTT
NA,16,NA,TRBJ1-5,TRBV2,CASSEQTSTGNQPQHF,TGTGCCAGCAGCGAGCAGACATCAACAGGCAATCAGCCCCAGCATTTT
NA,15,NA,TRBJ2-3,TRBV9,CASSVEGVPRDTQYF,TGTGCCAGCAGCGTAGAAGGGGTCCCAAGGGATACGCAGTATTTT
many,10,NA,TRBJ2-7,TRBV4-2,CASSQERTYF,TGTGCCAGCAGCCAAGAAAGGACTTACTTC
NA,11,NA,TRBJ1-2,TRBV12-3/TRBV12-4,CAGRGVYGYTF,TGTGCCGGACGGGGGGTCTATGGCTACACCTTC
few,15,NA,TRBJ2-3,TRBV15,CATSRDPRSTDTQYF,TGTGCCACCAGCAGAGACCCTAGGAGCACAGATACGCAGTATTTT
NA,11,NA,TRBJ2-7,TRBV12-3/TRBV12-4,CASSLLNEQYF,TGTGCCAGCAGCCTCCTCAACGAGCAGTACTTC
many,12,NA,TRBJ2-1,TRBV5-6,CASGGAWNEQFF,TGTGCCAGCGGGGGGGCCTGGAATGAGCAGTTCTTC
many,13,TRBD1,TRBJ2-7,TRBV20-1,CSARGDRVHEQYF,TGCAGTGCTAGAGGGGACAGGGTACACGAGCAGTACTTC
NA,18,NA,TRBJ2-6,TRBV19,CASSMVGAFSSGANVLTF,TGTGCCAGTAGTATGGTGGGGGCGTTCAGCTCTGGGGCCAACGTCCTGACTTTC
many,16,TRBD2,TRBJ2-7,TRBV4-3,CASSQDPSGEKGEQYF,TGCGCCAGCAGCCAAGATCCTAGCGGGGAGAAGGGCGAGCAGTACTTC
NA,15,NA,TRBJ1-5,TRBV7-6,CASSPSQGGNQPQHF,TGTGCCAGCAGCCCCTCGCAGGGAGGCAATCAGCCCCAGCATTTT
many,12,NA,TRBJ1-6,TRBV7-9,CASSPGNSPLHF,TGTGCCAGCAGCCCGGGTAATTCACCCCTCCACTTT
many,14,NA,TRBJ2-1,TRBV5-1,CASGALANPNEQFF,TGCGCCAGCGGGGCGCTAGCGAATCCCAATGAGCAGTTCTTC
many,16,NA,TRBJ1-1,TRBV24-1,CATRSWGPHLNTEAFF,TGTGCCACCCGGTCGTGGGGTCCTCATTTGAACACTGAAGCTTTCTTT
many,18,TRBD2,TRBJ2-3,TRBV12-3/TRBV12-4,CASSLGGLALGRADTQYF,TGTGCCAGCAGTTTAGGGGGACTAGCTCTCGGGCGCGCAGATACGCAGTATTTT
once,14,NA,TRBJ1-6,TRBV20-1,CSASNLGLNSPLHF,TGCAGTGCTAGTAATCTCGGGCTTAATTCACCCCTCCACTTT
NA,15,TRBD2,TRBJ2-7,TRBV7-2,CASSTRTSSSNEQYF,TGTGCCAGCAGCACTCGGACTAGCTCTTCCAACGAGCAGTACTTC
NA,16,TRBD2,TRBJ2-1,TRBV28,CASSIGLAGGSYEQFF,TGTGCCAGCAGTATAGGACTAGCGGGGGGGTCCTACGAGCAGTTCTTC
few,12,NA,TRBJ1-2,TRBV19,CASSIRSYGYTF,TGTGCCAGTAGTATACGGTCCTATGGCTACACCTTC
NA,12,NA,TRBJ1-1,TRBV30,CAWSLWDVEAFF,TGTGCCTGGAGTCTATGGGACGTTGAGGCTTTCTTT